A single sample gave rise to the 2 T cell receptor beta chains below, sequenced in a study of blood T cell repertoires in COVID-19. TCRdb's table, derived via immunoSEQ multiplex PCR, lists solely in-frame clones and lacks some. Among around 190,000 clones listed, about 80% were seen once. Sequencing was performed on peripheral blood. The receptors were gathered from a man in his 60s with acute or convalescent COVID-19.

The chain combines TRBV20-1 with TRBJ1-1; D is undetermined. Trimming took 5 bases from V and 1 from J, leaving 11 bases between them. The CDR3 is made up of 13 amino acids. Per germline, CDR1 DFQATT and CDR2 SNEGSKA (reference sequence). CDR3 in DNA: TGCAGTGCTCGTGACCGCGGGAACACTGAAGCTTTCTTT. Protein sequence: CSARDRGNTEAFF.

The V gene is TRBV6-1, the J gene TRBJ1-1, with 7 bases that match TRBD1. The CDR3 length is 15 residues. The ends lost 2 bases at V and 4 bases at J; junction bases unmatched: 7. Germline V gene data show CDR1 as MNHNS and CDR2 as SASEGT. Written as DNA, the CDR3 is TGTGCCAGCAGTGAAATAGGGGGCAAAGGCACTGAAGCTTTCTTT. It yields the protein CASSEIGGKGTEAFF.